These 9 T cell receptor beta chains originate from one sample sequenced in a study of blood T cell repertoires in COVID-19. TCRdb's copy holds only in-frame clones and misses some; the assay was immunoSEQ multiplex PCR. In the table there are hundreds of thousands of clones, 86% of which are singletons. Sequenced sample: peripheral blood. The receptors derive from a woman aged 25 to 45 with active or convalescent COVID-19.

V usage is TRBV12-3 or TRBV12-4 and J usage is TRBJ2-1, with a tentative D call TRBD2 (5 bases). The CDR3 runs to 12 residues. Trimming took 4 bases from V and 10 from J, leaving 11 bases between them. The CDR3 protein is CASSSGSGEQFF. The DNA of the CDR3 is TGTGCCAGCAGTTCCGGAAGCGGCGAGCAGTTCTTC.

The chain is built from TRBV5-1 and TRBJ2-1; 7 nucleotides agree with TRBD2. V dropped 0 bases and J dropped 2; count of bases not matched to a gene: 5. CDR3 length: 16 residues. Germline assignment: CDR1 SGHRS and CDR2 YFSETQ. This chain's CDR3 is CASSLGGGGPYNEQFF. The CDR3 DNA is TGCGCCAGCAGCTTGGGGGGGGGAGGCCCCTACAATGAGCAGTTCTTC.

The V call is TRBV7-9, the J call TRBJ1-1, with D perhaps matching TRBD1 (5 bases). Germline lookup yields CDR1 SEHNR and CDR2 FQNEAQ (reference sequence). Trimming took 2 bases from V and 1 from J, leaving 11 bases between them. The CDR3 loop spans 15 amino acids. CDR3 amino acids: CASSLPGGSNTEAFF. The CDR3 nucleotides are TGTGCCAGCAGCTTACCCGGGGGGTCGAACACTGAAGCTTTCTTT. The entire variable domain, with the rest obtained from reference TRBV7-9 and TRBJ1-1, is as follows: DTGVSQNPRHKITKRGQNVTFRCDPISEHNRLYWYRQTLGQGPEFLTYFQNEAQLEKSRLLSDRFSAERPKGSFSTLEIQRTEQGDSAMYLCASSLPGGSNTEAFFGQGTRLTVV.

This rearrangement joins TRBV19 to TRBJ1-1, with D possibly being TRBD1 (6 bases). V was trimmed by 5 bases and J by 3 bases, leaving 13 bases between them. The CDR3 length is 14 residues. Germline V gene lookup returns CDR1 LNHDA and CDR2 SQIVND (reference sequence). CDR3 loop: CASSVRDIYTEAFF. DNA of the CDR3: TGTGCCAGTAGTGTCCGGGACATTTACACTGAAGCTTTCTTT.

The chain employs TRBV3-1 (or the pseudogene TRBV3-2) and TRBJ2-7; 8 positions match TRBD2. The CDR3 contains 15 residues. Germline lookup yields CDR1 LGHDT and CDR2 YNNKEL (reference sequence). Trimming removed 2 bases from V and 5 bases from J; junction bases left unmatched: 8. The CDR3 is CASSQTLAASNEQYF. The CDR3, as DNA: TGTGCCAGCAGCCAAACACTAGCGGCGTCCAACGAGCAGTACTTC.

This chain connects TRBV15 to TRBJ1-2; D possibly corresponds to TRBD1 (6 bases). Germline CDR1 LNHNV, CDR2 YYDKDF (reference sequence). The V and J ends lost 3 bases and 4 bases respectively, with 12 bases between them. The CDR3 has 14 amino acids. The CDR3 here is CATSSLTGFYGYTF. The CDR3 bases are TGTGCCACCAGCAGCCTCACAGGGTTCTATGGCTACACCTTC.

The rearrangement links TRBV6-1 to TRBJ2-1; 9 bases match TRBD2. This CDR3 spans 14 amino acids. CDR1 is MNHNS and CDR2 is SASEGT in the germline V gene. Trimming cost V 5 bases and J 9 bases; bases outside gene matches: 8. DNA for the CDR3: TGTGCCAGCAGTTCTAGCGGGACGACAAGTGAGCAGTTCTTC. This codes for CASSSSGTTSEQFF.

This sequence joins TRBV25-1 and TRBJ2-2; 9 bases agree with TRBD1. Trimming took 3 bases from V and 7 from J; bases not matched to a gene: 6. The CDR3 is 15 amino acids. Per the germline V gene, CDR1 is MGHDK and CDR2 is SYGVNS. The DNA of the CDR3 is TGTGCCAGCAGTGATCCGGGACAGGGCCTCGGGGAGCTGTTTTTT. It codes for CASSDPGQGLGELFF.

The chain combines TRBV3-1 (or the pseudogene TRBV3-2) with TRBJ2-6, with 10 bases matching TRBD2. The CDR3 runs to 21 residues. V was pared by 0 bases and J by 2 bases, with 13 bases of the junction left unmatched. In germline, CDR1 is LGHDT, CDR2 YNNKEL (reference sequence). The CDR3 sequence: CASSQDLGSGLAGAGANVLTF. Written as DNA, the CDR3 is TGTGCCAGCAGCCAAGATCTGGGCTCAGGGCTAGCGGGAGCTGGGGCCAACGTCCTGACTTTC.